This T cell receptor (beta chain) stems from a study of T cells in Graves' hyperthyroidism and ophthalmopathy. Whole-study context: Peripheral blood sampling occurred at initial diagnosis, before any treatment.

This clonotype was observed at least ten times. CDR3 length: 14 residues. The germline V gene encodes CDR1 SNHLY and CDR2 FYNNEI. Trimming left V 3 bases short and J 5 bases short, with 13 bases between. TCR beta CDR3 region amplification was performed from RNA transcripts. The HTBI primer set served for first-round RT-PCR of the TCR CDR3. TCRdb analysed the multiplex PCR reads with MiXCR anew, one entry per CDR3 protein. Of more than 500,000 distinct CDR3 sequences listed, 15% to 20% were seen once; the top ten hold 3.5% to 4%. The TCR sequence derives from a woman in her twenties or thirties with Graves' hyperthyroidism. The specimen sequenced was blood. The gene calls are TRBV2 and TRBJ2-5; D perhaps matches TRBD1 (5 bases). The CDR3: CASSDLRGWETQYF. CDR3 in DNA: TGTGCCAGCAGTGACTTAAGGGGTTGGGAGACCCAGTACTTC.